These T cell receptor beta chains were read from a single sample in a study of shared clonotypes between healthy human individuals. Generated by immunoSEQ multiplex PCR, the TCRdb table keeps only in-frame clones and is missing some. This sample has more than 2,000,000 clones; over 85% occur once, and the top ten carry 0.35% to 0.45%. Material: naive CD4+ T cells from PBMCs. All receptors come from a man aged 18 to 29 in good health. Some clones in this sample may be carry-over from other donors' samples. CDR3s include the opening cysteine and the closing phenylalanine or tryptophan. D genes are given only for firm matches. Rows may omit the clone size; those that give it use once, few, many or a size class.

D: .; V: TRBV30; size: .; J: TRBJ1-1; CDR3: CAWSLPPETGRGKDTEAFF; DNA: TGTGCCTGGAGTCTCCCTCCTGAGACAGGTCGGGGGAAGGACACTGAAGCTTTCTTT
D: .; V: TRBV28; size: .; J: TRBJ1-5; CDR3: CASSLSGWDQPQHF; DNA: TGTGCCAGCAGTTTGTCGGGGTGGGATCAGCCCCAGCATTTT
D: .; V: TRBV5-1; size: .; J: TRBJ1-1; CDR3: CASSLGEFTEAFF; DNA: TGCGCCAGCAGCTTAGGGGAGTTCACTGAAGCTTTCTTT
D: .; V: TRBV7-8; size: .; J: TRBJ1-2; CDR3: CASGNYGYTF; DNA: TGTGCCAGTGGAAACTATGGCTACACCTTC
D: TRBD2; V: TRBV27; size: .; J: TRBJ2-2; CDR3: CASSLRFLAGSNTGELFF; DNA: TGTGCCAGCAGTTTACGGTTTCTAGCGGGATCGAACACCGGGGAGCTGTTTTTT
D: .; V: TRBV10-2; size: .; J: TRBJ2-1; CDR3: CASSLFVSSYNEQFF; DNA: TGCGCCAGCAGTCTATTCGTTAGCTCCTACAATGAGCAGTTCTTC
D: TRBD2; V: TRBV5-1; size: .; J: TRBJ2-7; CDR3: CASSPGDSGRGEQYF; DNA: TGCGCCAGCAGCCCTGGAGATAGCGGGAGGGGCGAGCAGTACTTC
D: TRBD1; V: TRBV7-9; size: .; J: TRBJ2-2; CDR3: CASSLGQVTGELFF; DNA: TGTGCCAGCAGCCTCGGACAGGTCACCGGGGAGCTGTTTTTT
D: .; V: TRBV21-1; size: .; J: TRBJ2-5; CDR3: CASSKDPGGRPGQGGPETQYF; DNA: TGTGCCAGCAGCAAAGATCCAGGGGGGCGTCCGGGACAGGGAGGGCCAGAGACCCAGTACTTC
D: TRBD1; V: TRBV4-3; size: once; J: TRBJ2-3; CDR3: CASSRQGSYTDTQYF; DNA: TGCGCCAGCAGCCGACAGGGGAGTTATACAGATACGCAGTATTTT
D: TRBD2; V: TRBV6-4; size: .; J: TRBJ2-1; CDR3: CASSEAGTSNNEQFF; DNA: TGTGCCAGCAGTGAAGCCGGGACTAGCAACAATGAGCAGTTCTTC
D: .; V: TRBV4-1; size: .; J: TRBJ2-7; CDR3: CASSQSFSDYEQYF; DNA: TGCGCCAGCAGCCAAAGTTTCTCGGACTACGAGCAGTACTTC
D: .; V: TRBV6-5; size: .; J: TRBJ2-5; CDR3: CASTAGVGTQYF; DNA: TGTGCCAGCACCGCAGGGGTAGGGACCCAGTACTTC
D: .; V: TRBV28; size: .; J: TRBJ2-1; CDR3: CASSPSGSGNYNEQFF; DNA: TGTGCCAGCAGTCCCTCGGGTAGCGGAAACTACAATGAGCAGTTCTTC
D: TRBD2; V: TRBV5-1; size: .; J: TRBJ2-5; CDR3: CASSSLGTSGRKETQYF; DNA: TGCGCCAGCAGCTCTCTTGGGACTAGCGGGAGGAAAGAGACCCAGTACTTC
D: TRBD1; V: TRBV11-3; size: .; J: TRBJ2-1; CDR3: CASSLEQGASNEQFF; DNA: TGTGCCAGCAGCTTAGAACAGGGGGCCTCCAATGAGCAGTTCTTC
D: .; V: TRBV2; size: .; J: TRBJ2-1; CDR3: CASSRAVSYNEQFF; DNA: TGTGCCAGCAGTCGAGCTGTCTCCTACAATGAGCAGTTCTTC
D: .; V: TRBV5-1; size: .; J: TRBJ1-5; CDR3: CASSSDSSGNQPQHF; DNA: TGCGCCAGCAGCTCAGACAGTAGCGGCAATCAGCCCCAGCATTTT
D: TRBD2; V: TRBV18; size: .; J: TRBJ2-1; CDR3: CASSPALAGGQGNEQFF; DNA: TGTGCCAGCTCACCAGCTCTAGCGGGAGGGCAGGGGAATGAGCAGTTCTTC
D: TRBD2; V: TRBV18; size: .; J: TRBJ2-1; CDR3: CASSQDLLFGTRGNEQFF; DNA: TGTGCCAGCTCACAAGATTTATTATTCGGGACTAGAGGCAATGAGCAGTTCTTC
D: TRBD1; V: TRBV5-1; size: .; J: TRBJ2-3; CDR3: CASAGTGTDTQYF; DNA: TGCGCCAGCGCAGGGACAGGTACAGATACGCAGTATTTT
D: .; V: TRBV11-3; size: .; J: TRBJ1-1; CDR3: CASSFGPNTEAFF; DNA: TGTGCCAGCAGCTTCGGACCGAACACTGAAGCTTTCTTT
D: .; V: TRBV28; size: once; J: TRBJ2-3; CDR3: CAYSKSPDTQYF; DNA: TGTGCCTACAGCAAGAGTCCAGATACGCAGTATTTT
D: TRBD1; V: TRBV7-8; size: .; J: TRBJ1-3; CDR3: CASSINSGTEIF; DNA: TGTGCCAGCAGCATAAATTCCGGGACAGAGATATTT
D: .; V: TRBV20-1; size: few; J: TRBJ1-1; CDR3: CSARDPGEAFF; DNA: TGCAGTGCTAGAGATCCGGGTGAAGCTTTCTTT
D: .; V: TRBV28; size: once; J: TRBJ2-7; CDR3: CASSSGRRGLQYF; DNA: TGTGCCAGCAGTTCCGGGAGGAGGGGGTTGCAGTACTTC
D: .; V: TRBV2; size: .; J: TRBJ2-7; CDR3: CASREDSSEQYF; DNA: TGTGCCAGCAGAGAAGACAGTTCCGAGCAGTACTTC
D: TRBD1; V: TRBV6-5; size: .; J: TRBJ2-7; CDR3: CASSYGTASGEQYF; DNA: TGTGCCAGCAGTTATGGGACAGCTTCGGGCGAGCAGTACTTC
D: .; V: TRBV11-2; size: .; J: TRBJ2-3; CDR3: CASSLPGGPSDTQYF; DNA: TGTGCCAGCAGCTTACCGGGCGGACCCTCAGATACGCAGTATTTT
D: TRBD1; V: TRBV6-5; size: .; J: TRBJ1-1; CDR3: CASRGQGSTEAFF; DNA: TGTGCCAGCAGAGGACAGGGGAGTACTGAAGCTTTCTTT
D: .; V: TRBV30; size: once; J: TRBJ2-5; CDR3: CAWRELEPTKGTQYF; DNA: TGTGCCTGGAGGGAATTGGAGCCCACTAAGGGGACCCAGTACTTC
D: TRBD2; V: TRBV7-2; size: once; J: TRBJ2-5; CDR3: CASSTRLAGGETQYF; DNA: TGTGCCAGCAGCACCCGACTAGCGGGAGGAGAGACCCAGTACTTC
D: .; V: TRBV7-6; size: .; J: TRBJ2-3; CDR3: CASSLARTDTQYF; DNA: TGTGCCAGCAGCTTAGCCCGCACAGATACGCAGTATTTT
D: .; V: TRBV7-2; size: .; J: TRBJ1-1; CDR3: CASSPRETGNTEAFF; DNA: TGTGCCAGCAGCCCTCGAGAGACAGGGAACACTGAAGCTTTCTTT
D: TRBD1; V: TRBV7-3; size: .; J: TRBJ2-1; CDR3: CASSPKGDRGNEQFF; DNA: TGTGCCAGCAGCCCCAAGGGGGACAGGGGCAATGAGCAGTTCTTC
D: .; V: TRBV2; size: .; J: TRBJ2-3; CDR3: CASSDERITDTQYF; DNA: TGTGCCAGCAGTGACGAGCGGATCACAGATACGCAGTATTTT
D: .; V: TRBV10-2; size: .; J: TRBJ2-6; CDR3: CASSEPDRTLFYRGANVLTF; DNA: TGCGCCAGCAGTGAGCCTGATCGGACTTTATTCTATCGCGGGGCCAACGTCCTGACTTTC
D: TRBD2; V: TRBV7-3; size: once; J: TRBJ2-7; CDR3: CASSSSAGGYGEQYF; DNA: TGTGCCAGCAGCTCATCAGCGGGAGGGTATGGCGAGCAGTACTTC
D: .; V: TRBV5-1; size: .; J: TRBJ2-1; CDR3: CASSREQVSSYNEQFF; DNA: TGCGCCAGCAGCAGGGAACAGGTGAGCTCCTACAATGAGCAGTTCTTC
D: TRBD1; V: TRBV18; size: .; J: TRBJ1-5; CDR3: CASSPGQGAHQPQHF; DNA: TGTGCCAGCTCACCGGGACAGGGGGCCCATCAGCCCCAGCATTTT
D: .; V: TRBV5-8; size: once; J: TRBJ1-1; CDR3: CASSLRGEDTEAFF; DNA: TGTGCCAGCAGCTTGCGGGGGGAGGACACTGAAGCTTTCTTT
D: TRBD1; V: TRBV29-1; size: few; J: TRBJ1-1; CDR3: CSASDRGTEAFF; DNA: TGCAGCGCCTCCGACAGGGGCACTGAAGCTTTCTTT
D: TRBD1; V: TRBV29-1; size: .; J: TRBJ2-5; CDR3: CSVTAGTDKEETQYF; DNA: TGCAGCGTCACGGCCGGGACAGACAAAGAAGAGACCCAGTACTTC
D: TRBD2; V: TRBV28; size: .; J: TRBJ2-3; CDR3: CASSSPGASGRNTDTQYF; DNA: TGTGCCAGCAGTTCCCCCGGGGCTAGCGGGAGGAATACAGATACGCAGTATTTT